These 28 T cell receptor beta chains originate from one sample sequenced in a study of OX40 agonist ivuxolimab in advanced cancers. The method was immunoSEQ multiplex PCR; TCRdb's version includes in-frame clones alone and lacks a portion of them. Of about 50,000 clones detected, 88% appear once; the ten largest clones hold around 3.5%. The specimen was CD4+ or CD8+ T cells sorted from blood, collected in a trial of the OX40 agonist ivuxolimab. These receptors originate from an adult with an advanced solid tumor such as melanoma, head and neck, liver or kidney cancer.

The sample holds a few counts of this clone. This rearrangement joins TRBV19 to TRBJ2-1; no definite D call. CDR1 and CDR2 from the germline V gene are LNHDA and SQIVND (reference sequence). Trimming pared 5 bases from V and 4 bases from J, leaving 12 bases between. The CDR3 extends over 14 amino acids. The CDR3 coding sequence is TGTGCCAGTAGTGGGCAGGTTATATACAATGAGCAGTTCTTC. Its protein product is CASSGQVIYNEQFF.

The V gene is TRBV9, the J gene TRBJ2-3; 8 bases are a match to TRBD1. J gave up 2 bases and V 3 bases, and 5 bases lay outside the gene matches. The CDR3 covers 15 residues. CDR1 SGDLS and CDR2 YYNGEE come from the germline V gene. CDR3 sequence reads: CASSGTGSHTDTQYF. CDR3 DNA sequence: TGTGCCAGCAGCGGGACAGGGTCGCACACAGATACGCAGTATTTT.

V gene TRBV28 combines with J gene TRBJ2-5, with D perhaps TRBD1 (5 bases). CDR3 length equals 13 residues. V dropped 4 bases and J dropped 5 bases, with 11 bases sitting between them. Germline CDR1 MDHEN, CDR2 SYDVKM. CDR3 coding DNA: TGTGCCAGCAGTTATGGGGCGCGGGAGACCCAGTACTTC. Translated: CASSYGARETQYF. The whole variable domain, filled in from reference TRBV28 and TRBJ2-5, reads DVKVTQSSRYLVKRTGEKVFLECVQDMDHENMFWYRQDPGLGLRLIYFSYDVKMKEKGDIPEGYSVSREKKERFSLILESASTNQTSMYLCASSYGARETQYFGPGTRLLVL.

This clone was seen once. The gene calls are TRBV5-5 and TRBJ2-5; D is unclear. Trimming shortened V by 5 bases and J by 5 bases, and 7 bases separated the two germline ends. The CDR3 loop spans 11 amino acids. Germline CDR1 and CDR2: SGHKS and YYEKEE (reference sequence). The CDR3 sequence: CASRHTETQYF. The CDR3 bases are TGTGCCAGCAGGCATACTGAGACCCAGTACTTC. The variable domain in full, with the rest retrieved from reference TRBV5-5 and TRBJ2-5, is DAGVTQSPTHLIKTRGQQVTLRCSPISGHKSVSWYQQVLGQGPQFIFQYYEKEERGRGNFPDRFSARQFPNYSSELNVNALLLGDSALYLCASRHTETQYFGPGTRLLVL.

The chain employs TRBV6-5 and TRBJ2-5, with D possibly called TRBD1 or TRBD2 (5 bases each). Germline assignment: CDR1 MNHEY and CDR2 SVGAGI. The CDR3 runs to 16 residues. V lost 0 bases, J lost 1 base, and 12 bases lay in between. As DNA, the CDR3 is TGTGCCAGCAGTTACTCGGGACGGGCGTTCCAAGAGACCCAGTACTTC. It is translated as CASSYSGRAFQETQYF.

Here the CDR3 DNA reads TGTGCCAGCAGCTTGGCCCCAGAGCTGTACGAGCAGTACTTC. It encodes CASSLAPELYEQYF. The rearrangement joins TRBV5-5 to TRBJ2-7; D remains ambiguous. CDR3 length: 14 residues. Germline-derived CDR1 and CDR2 are SGHKS and YYEKEE (reference sequence). The germline V and J ends were trimmed by 0 bases and 4 bases, with 11 bases remaining between them.

This chain joins TRBV18 and TRBJ2-5; D is perhaps TRBD1 or TRBD2 (5 bases each). The CDR3 runs to 15 residues. Trimming removed 6 bases at V and 3 bases at J, with 17 bases between. CDR1 KGHSH and CDR2 LQKENI come from the germline V gene. Here the CDR3 reads CASSPTGLAEETQYF. The CDR3 DNA reads TGTGCCAGCTCCCCTACAGGACTCGCAGAAGAGACCCAGTACTTC.

The chain combines TRBV5-4 with TRBJ2-7; perhaps D is TRBD1 or TRBD2 (5 bases each). Trimming left V 4 bases short and J 2 bases short, with 10 bases between. Germline V gene sequence: CDR1 SGHNT, CDR2 YYREEE (reference sequence). The CDR3 contains 13 residues. CDR3 sequence (DNA): TGTGCCAGCAGCCCGGGACGGACCTACGAGCAGTACTTC. Its protein product is CASSPGRTYEQYF.

The genes are TRBV30 and TRBJ1-4; weak D call: TRBD1 (6 bases). Germline V gives CDR1 GTSNPN, CDR2 SVGIG (reference sequence). V was shortened by 6 bases and J by 0 bases, with 11 bases between the two germline ends. The CDR3 totals 14 residues. The chain's CDR3 is CACPKGATNEKLFF. The CDR3 DNA follows: TGTGCCTGCCCTAAGGGGGCAACTAATGAAAAACTGTTTTTT.

V is TRBV5-1 and J is TRBJ2-5, with a tentative D call TRBD1 (6 bases). The CDR3 sequence is 15 residues long. Trimming removed 4 bases at V and 4 bases at J, with 17 bases between. CDR1 is SGHRS, CDR2 YFSETQ, per germline. CDR3 DNA sequence: TGCGCCAGCAGCGCCGCACAGGGTTGGCGAGAGACCCAGTACTTC. It yields the protein CASSAAQGWRETQYF.

The chain links TRBV11-3 to TRBJ2-2; 12 bases fit TRBD2. Germline V CDR1 and CDR2: SGHNT, YENEEA. This CDR3 spans 16 amino acids. Trimming removed 2 bases from V and 5 bases from J; junction bases left unmatched: 3. The CDR3, as DNA: TGTGCCAGCAGCTTAACACTAGCGGGGGGAACCGGGGAGCTGTTTTTT. It yields the protein CASSLTLAGGTGELFF.

The chain couples TRBV14 to TRBJ2-1; TRBD2 agrees at 9 bases. CDR3 length: 15 amino acids. Germline lookup yields CDR1 SGHDN and CDR2 FVKESK. Unmatched junction bases numbered 5, after V lost 0 bases and J lost 8 bases. CDR3 sequence (DNA): TGTGCCAGCAGCCAAGATATGGGACTAGCCTATGAGCAGTTCTTC. It encodes CASSQDMGLAYEQFF.

This chain uses TRBV2 with TRBJ1-4, with TRBD1 matching over 7 bases. After removal of 5 bases from V and 1 base from J, the junction contained 4 bases not matched to a gene. The V gene's germline CDR1 is SNHLY and CDR2 FYNNEI. CDR3 length: 15 residues. In DNA, the CDR3 is TGTGCCAGCAGTCAACAGGGGCAAACTAATGAAAAACTGTTTTTT. It encodes CASSQQGQTNEKLFF.

The chain joins TRBV7-9 to TRBJ2-5; D unresolved. The end of the DNA aligns better with TRBJ2-7, so the J call may be wrong. Germline-derived CDR1 and CDR2 are SEHNR and FQNEAQ (reference sequence). There are 12 residues in the CDR3. The chain's CDR3 is CASSFSAYEQYF. CDR3 bases: TGTGCCAGCAGCTTCAGTGCCTACGAGCAGTACTTC.

DNA of the CDR3: TGTGCCAGCAGCTTAGCGACCAGGGAGGCTTTCTTT. Translated: CASSLATREAFF. The chain combines TRBV7-2 with TRBJ1-1; D perhaps matches TRBD1 (5 bases). The germline V and J ends were trimmed by 0 bases and 11 bases, with 10 bases remaining between them. This CDR3 comprises 12 residues. Germline CDR1 is SGHTA and CDR2 is FQGNSA.

The gene calls are TRBV30 and TRBJ2-2, with D possibly matching TRBD2 (6 bases). CDR3 length: 14 residues. V lost 5 bases and J lost 4, with 14 bases in between. CDR1 GTSNPN and CDR2 SVGIG come from the germline V gene (reference sequence). In DNA, the CDR3 is TGTGCCTGGGGGGGGAGTCAAATCACCGGGGAGCTGTTTTTT. It specifies CAWGGSQITGELFF.

Here the CDR3 reads CASSGHGGYNEQFF. The CDR3, as DNA: TGTGCCAGCAGTGGCCACGGGGGCTACAATGAGCAGTTCTTC. The V call is TRBV6-1, the J call TRBJ2-1, with D possibly matching TRBD2 (6 bases). This CDR3 spans 14 amino acids. Germline V gene lookup returns CDR1 MNHNS and CDR2 SASEGT. Trimming took 4 bases from V and 3 from J, leaving 10 bases between them.

The chain couples TRBV10-3 to TRBJ2-5; TRBD1 agrees at 9 bases. This CDR3 has 15 amino acids. V lost 6 bases and J lost 3; bases outside the gene matches: 8. Germline assignment: CDR1 ENHRY and CDR2 SYGVKD. In DNA, the CDR3 is TGTGCCATCAGGGGGGACAGGGATACCAAAGAGACCCAGTACTTC. Amino acid sequence: CAIRGDRDTKETQYF.

The rearrangement joins TRBV7-8 to TRBJ1-4, with D possibly being TRBD1 (5 bases). CDR3 size: 15 residues. The germline CDR1 and CDR2 sequences are SGHVS and FQNEAQ. Trimming left V 5 bases short and J 5 bases short, with 15 bases between. Written as DNA, the CDR3 is TGTGCCAGCAGCGCCAGGACGGGGGTGAATGAAAAACTGTTTTTT. Amino acid sequence: CASSARTGVNEKLFF.

For this clone: Sequence at one end of the junction differs from germline and may be a read error. The chain carries TRBV7-7 and TRBJ2-5; no firm D call. The DNA end is a closer match to TRBJ2-7, so the J assignment may be wrong. The CDR3 has 13 residues. CDR1 SSHAT and CDR2 FNYEAQ come from the germline V gene (reference sequence). CDR3 nucleotides: TGTGCTAGCAGCTCGCTTCTAACCTACGAGCAGTACTTC. This sequence encodes CASSSLLTYEQYF.

V and J are TRBV19 and TRBJ1-3; D gene unclear. The CDR3 is 10 residues long. The germline CDR1 and CDR2 sequences are LNHDA and SQIVND (reference sequence). The ends were cut back, 6 bases at V and 4 bases at J, with 1 base in the middle. CDR3 in amino acids: CASRGNTIYF. The CDR3 DNA sequence: TGTGCCAGTAGAGGAAACACCATATATTTT.

Points on this clone: Other DNA sequences in the same sample also yield this CDR3. The genes are TRBV20-1 and TRBJ2-7; D is undetermined. CDR3 length equals 11 residues. Between the trimmed V and J ends, which lost 1 base and 3 bases, there was a span of 4 bases. CDR1 DFQATT and CDR2 SNEGSKA come from the germline V gene (reference sequence). The CDR3 here is CSARGGYEQYF. CDR3 nucleotide sequence: TGCAGTGCTAGAGGCGGCTACGAGCAGTACTTC.

V usage is TRBV14 and J usage is TRBJ1-1; the D gene is possibly TRBD1 (5 bases). This CDR3 has 15 amino acids. Germline CDR1 is SGHDN and CDR2 is FVKESK. With 2 bases removed from V and 1 base from J, the gap between germline ends came to 11 bases. In DNA, the CDR3 is TGTGCCAGCAGCCAACAGGGTTTTCAGAACACTGAAGCTTTCTTT. This translates into CASSQQGFQNTEAFF.

The chain couples TRBV27 to TRBJ2-5; 8 bases align to TRBD2. Trimming removed 5 bases from V and 5 bases from J; junction bases left unmatched: 4. Per the germline V gene, CDR1 is MNHEY and CDR2 is SMNVEV (reference sequence). This CDR3 contains 13 residues. The CDR3, as DNA: TGTGCCAGCAGTACTAGCGGTCACGAGACCCAGTACTTC. It yields the protein CASSTSGHETQYF.

J is TRBJ1-1 and V is TRBV30; the match to TRBD1 covers 9 bases. The CDR3 spans 11 residues. V lost 8 bases, J lost 10 bases, and 8 bases stayed unmatched. The V gene's germline CDR1 is GTSNPN and CDR2 SVGIG (reference sequence). In DNA form, the CDR3 reads TGTGCCAGAAGGGACAGGGAAGTAGCTTTCTTT. It is translated as CARRDREVAFF.

The chain carries TRBV5-5 and TRBJ2-7, with 11 nucleotides matching TRBD1. CDR3 length: 14 amino acids. V lost 4 bases and J lost 3; bases outside the gene matches: 3. Germline CDR1 SGHKS, CDR2 YYEKEE (reference sequence). CDR3 amino acids: CASSRTGGDYEQYF. CDR3 DNA: TGTGCCAGCAGCCGGACAGGGGGCGACTACGAGCAGTACTTC.

This chain joins TRBV13 and TRBJ2-2; D perhaps matches TRBD1 (6 bases). Germline V gene sequence: CDR1 PRHDT, CDR2 FYEKMQ (reference sequence). The CDR3 is made up of 13 amino acids. V shed 1 base and J shed 9 bases, with 9 bases lying between them. The CDR3 here is CASSLVRGRELFF. CDR3 in DNA: TGTGCCAGCAGCTTAGTCAGGGGTCGGGAGCTGTTTTTT.

V and J are TRBV5-4 and TRBJ1-2, with 10 bases lining up with TRBD1. Germline CDR1 and CDR2: SGHNT and YYREEE (reference sequence). The CDR3 length is 15 residues. The J segment lost 6 bases and the V segment lost 4 bases, leaving 9 bases of the junction unmatched. In DNA form, the CDR3 reads TGTGCCAGCAGCCGGGTGGACAGGGGGACTCATGGCTACACCTTC. Translated: CASSRVDRGTHGYTF.